One sample yielded the 14 T cell receptor beta chains listed below, sequenced in a study of a mutant IDH1 vaccine in newly diagnosed glioma. TCRdb keeps only in-frame clones here, not all; method: immunoSEQ multiplex PCR. This table holds tens of thousands of clones, about four fifths found once. Time point in this sample: baseline, week 1 (first vaccination visit). Treatment of the sample: pre-vaccination baseline after standard-of-care therapy. This material consisted of PBMCs, taken from a glioma patient treated with radiotherapy, temozolomide or both. These receptors all stem from a woman aged 45-65 years with glioma.

This chain connects TRBV30 to TRBJ2-6; the D call may be TRBD1 or TRBD2 (5 bases each). CDR1 GTSNPN and CDR2 SVGIG come from the germline V gene (reference sequence). CDR3 size: 14 residues. The germline V and J ends were trimmed by 5 bases and 3 bases, with 11 bases remaining between them. CDR3 coding DNA: TGTGCCTGGGGCGAGGGGTTTGGGGCCAACGTCCTGACTTTC. The encoded protein is CAWGEGFGANVLTF.

Written as DNA, the CDR3 is TGTGCCAGTACCTTGCGGGTCTCTGGCGCCGGGGAGCTGTTTTTT. Translating gives CASTLRVSGAGELFF. The V call is TRBV19, the J call TRBJ2-2, with D possibly being TRBD2 (5 bases). There are 15 residues in the CDR3. Between the trimmed V and J ends, which lost 7 bases and 6 bases, there was a span of 18 bases. Looked up from germline, CDR1 is LNHDA and CDR2 is SQIVND (reference sequence). The full variable domain, in which reference TRBV19 and TRBJ2-2 provide the parts outside the CDR3, is DGGITQSPKYLFRKEGQNVTLSCEQNLNHDAMYWYRQDPGQGLRLIYYSQIVNDFQKGDIAEGYSVSREKKESFPLTVTSAQKNPTAFYLCASTLRVSGAGELFFGEGSRLTVL.

V gene TRBV5-1 combines with J gene TRBJ2-2, with D uncertain. The CDR3 is made up of 13 amino acids. V shed 1 base and J shed 6 bases, with 7 bases lying between them. CDR1 is SGHRS and CDR2 is YFSETQ in the germline V gene. CDR3: CASSLSGPGELFF. CDR3 DNA: TGCGCCAGCAGCTTGTCAGGCCCCGGGGAGCTGTTTTTT.

The chain uses TRBV7-2 and TRBJ1-2, with 7 bases matching TRBD1. CDR1 SGHTA and CDR2 FQGNSA come from the germline V gene. The J segment lost 6 bases and the V segment lost 2 bases, leaving 3 bases of the junction unmatched. This CDR3 comprises 13 residues. Here the CDR3 reads CASSLKGADGYTF. The CDR3 DNA sequence: TGTGCCAGCAGCTTAAAGGGGGCGGATGGCTACACCTTC.

The chain has TRBV9 and TRBJ1-6; D might be TRBD1 (5 bases). The CDR3 has 15 residues. Trimming shortened V by 4 bases and J by 8 bases, and 16 bases separated the two germline ends. Germline V gene sequence: CDR1 SGDLS, CDR2 YYNGEE. The CDR3 sequence: CASSPQGATYSPLHF. In DNA, the CDR3 is TGTGCCAGCAGCCCCCAGGGCGCGACCTATTCACCCCTCCACTTT.

The V call is TRBV4-1, the J call TRBJ1-6; no definite D call. The CDR3 has 16 amino acids. V gave up 3 bases and J gave up 0 bases, with 9 bases separating them. Germline V gene sequence: CDR1 MGHRA, CDR2 YSYEKL. CDR3 in amino acids: CASSHGGSSYNSPLHF. The DNA for the CDR3 is TGCGCCAGCAGCCATGGAGGGAGCTCCTATAATTCACCCCTCCACTTT.

This chain uses TRBV4-3 with TRBJ1-5; D not certain. The CDR3 has 13 amino acids. With 1 base removed from V and 6 bases from J, the gap between germline ends came to 7 bases. The germline V gene has CDR1 LGHNA and CDR2 YSLEER. CDR3 bases: TGCGCCAGCAGCCAAGTAGCAGGTCAGCCCCAGCATTTT. It encodes CASSQVAGQPQHF.

The gene calls are TRBV5-4 and TRBJ1-3; a weak D match, TRBD1 (5 bases). The germline V gene encodes CDR1 SGHNT and CDR2 YYREEE (reference sequence). V dropped 10 bases and J dropped 4 bases, with 15 bases sitting between them. CDR3 length: 13 amino acids. The CDR3 DNA sequence: TGTGCCGGGGGGAGGGGCTGGGGAAACACCATATATTTT. Translation: CAGGRGWGNTIYF.

This chain links TRBV5-6 with TRBJ2-3, with D tentatively TRBD2 (7 bases). The germline CDR1 and CDR2 sequences are SGHDT and YYEEEE. CDR3 size: 18 residues. Trimming took 0 bases from V and 1 from J, leaving 18 bases between them. CDR3 sequence: CASSLVGGRTVGTDTQYF. Written as DNA, the CDR3 is TGTGCCAGCAGCTTGGTGGGGGGGCGTACGGTGGGCACAGATACGCAGTATTTT.

The chain is built from TRBV6-4 and TRBJ1-2; the D gene is possibly TRBD1 (5 bases). This CDR3 comprises 14 residues. CDR1 and CDR2 from the germline V gene are MRHNA and SNTAGT. The V end was cut by 5 bases, the J end by 7 bases, with 17 bases between. The CDR3 region has the DNA TGTGCCAGCAGTCCTGACAGAAAACTATCTGGCTACACCTTC. Translation: CASSPDRKLSGYTF.

The V and J genes are TRBV6-1 and TRBJ2-7, with D unclear. The germline V gene has CDR1 MNHNS and CDR2 SASEGT. Trimming took off 3 bases at V and 6 bases at J, with 12 bases between the two ends. The CDR3 is 13 amino acids. The CDR3 here is CASSEGEWGEQYF. The CDR3 DNA sequence: TGTGCCAGCAGTGAGGGCGAATGGGGCGAGCAGTACTTC.

J is TRBJ2-7 and V is TRBV18; TRBD1 is a possible D gene (6 bases). V lost 0 bases to trimming and J lost 6 bases, with 12 bases between them. The CDR3 covers 14 residues. Germline CDR1 KGHSH, CDR2 LQKENI. CDR3: CASSPPAGAGEQYF. CDR3 coding DNA: TGTGCCAGCTCACCACCGGCAGGGGCGGGCGAGCAGTACTTC.

This clone has just a few counts. The chain recombines TRBV5-1 with TRBJ1-1; D is unclear. The CDR3 extends over 13 amino acids. Germline CDR1 SGHRS, CDR2 YFSETQ. V gave up 0 bases and J gave up 1 base, with 4 bases separating them. CDR3 region: CASSLDTNTEAFF. CDR3 coding DNA: TGCGCCAGCAGCTTGGACACGAACACTGAAGCTTTCTTT.

The rearrangement joins TRBV11-3 to TRBJ1-6, with a tentative D call TRBD1 (5 bases). V was shortened by 4 bases and J by 8 bases, with 9 bases between the two germline ends. CDR1 is SGHNT, CDR2 YENEEA, per germline. The CDR3 covers 13 residues. The CDR3 protein is CASSSIQDSPLHF. The DNA for the CDR3 is TGTGCCAGCAGCTCCATACAGGATTCACCCCTCCACTTT.